Detailed here is one T cell receptor beta chain. A read error is possible here, since a much larger clone lies one base away. These data originate in a study of T cells in Graves' hyperthyroidism and ophthalmopathy. Overall study context: Blood from the periphery was taken at initial diagnosis, before any treatment.

Newly diagnosed hyperthyroidism, duration under 2 months, in patients aged 18 to 65. Clinical symptoms, serum thyroxine, TRAb, thyroid ultrasound and orbital computed tomography established diagnosis. Amplification targeted TCR beta CDR3 regions from RNA transcripts. Researchers ran a first-round RT-PCR on the TCR CDR3 using the HTBI primer set. TCRdb passed the multiplex PCR reads through MiXCR, listing each CDR3 protein once. The profile covers fewer than 200,000 distinct CDR3 sequences, with around 15% appearing a single time and roughly 30% taken by the ten largest. Germline V gives CDR1 KGHSH, CDR2 LQKENI. After removal of 4 bases from V and 6 bases from J, the junction contained 10 bases not matched to a gene. The CDR3 is made up of 15 amino acids.

The chain employs TRBV18 and TRBJ1-1, with TRBD1 identical over 8 bases. The receptor comes from a woman aged 45 to 65 with Graves' hyperthyroidism. Sequenced sample: blood. CDR3 sequence (DNA): TGTGCCAGCTCACTGCAGGGGGCTACTTTGCCTGAAGCTTTCTTT. Translation: CASSLQGATLPEAFF.